These T cell receptor beta chains were read from a single sample in a study of T cells in Graves' hyperthyroidism and ophthalmopathy. TCRdb independently ran MiXCR on the multiplex PCR reads; one entry per CDR3 protein. Among around 300,000 distinct CDR3 sequences listed, roughly 18% were seen once. Source material: blood. The source is a man aged 45-60 years with Graves' ophthalmopathy. Each CDR3 is given without its conserved first and last residue.

J gene,V gene,CDR3 protein
TRBJ2-7,TRBV28,ASSNFYEQY
TRBJ2-7,TRBV9,ASSRSLDPTYEQY
TRBJ2-2,TRBV19,ASNRLAGLGTGELF
TRBJ2-1,TRBV6-2/TRBV6-3,ASSYDNSHWNEQF
TRBJ2-2,TRBV11-2,ASSPRQGGNTGELF
TRBJ2-5,TRBV3-1,ASSQPRLAGEEETQY
TRBJ2-6,TRBV28,ASRIGGAGANVLT
TRBJ2-5,TRBV6-5,ASSYDGSAGTQY
TRBJ1-1,TRBV6-1,ATYPFRQLTEAF
TRBJ1-2,TRBV6-1,ASSPGQGNGGYT
TRBJ2-1,TRBV12-3/TRBV12-4,ASSSLDRAQVDEQF
TRBJ1-3,TRBV9,ASSDREGSGNTMY
TRBJ1-5,TRBV12-3/TRBV12-4,ASSSSGNQPQH
TRBJ1-5,TRBV2,ASSDIPLSLNPSPQH
TRBJ1-1,TRBV28,ASSSGQGFFEAF
TRBJ1-1,TRBV20-1,SATDRERWDTEAF
TRBJ1-5,TRBV15,ATSRDGQVNQPQH
TRBJ1-4,TRBV28,ASSLLIREKLF
TRBJ1-3,TRBV28,ASSFSNSGNTIY
TRBJ1-4,TRBV10-3,ATSESGTGNLLGEKLF
TRBJ2-3,TRBV20-1,SARAGQGAADTQY
TRBJ1-1,TRBV7-3,ASSLSPDTEAF
TRBJ1-6,TRBV19,ASWPGQGISSPLH
TRBJ2-1,TRBV20-1,SASVLAVYNEQF
TRBJ1-6,TRBV28,ASSSGQVNSPLH
TRBJ2-7,TRBV5-1,ASSLDFYYEQY
TRBJ1-1,TRBV27,ASSTTGTGGPNTEAF
TRBJ2-1,TRBV28,VSSSRLAGENNEQF
TRBJ2-3,TRBV3-1,ASSSGGSGGADTQY
TRBJ1-4,TRBV20-1,SARDRYTSNEKLF
TRBJ1-5,TRBV2,ASRVGGTGNQPQH
TRBJ2-3,TRBV6-4,ASSAIAGGATDTQY
TRBJ2-5,TRBV11-2,ASSLVPRGPQETQY
TRBJ1-5,TRBV12-5,ASGLGNNQPQH
TRBJ2-5,TRBV2,ASSASGGRVETQY
TRBJ1-1,TRBV20-1,SAREHRVGFMNTEAF